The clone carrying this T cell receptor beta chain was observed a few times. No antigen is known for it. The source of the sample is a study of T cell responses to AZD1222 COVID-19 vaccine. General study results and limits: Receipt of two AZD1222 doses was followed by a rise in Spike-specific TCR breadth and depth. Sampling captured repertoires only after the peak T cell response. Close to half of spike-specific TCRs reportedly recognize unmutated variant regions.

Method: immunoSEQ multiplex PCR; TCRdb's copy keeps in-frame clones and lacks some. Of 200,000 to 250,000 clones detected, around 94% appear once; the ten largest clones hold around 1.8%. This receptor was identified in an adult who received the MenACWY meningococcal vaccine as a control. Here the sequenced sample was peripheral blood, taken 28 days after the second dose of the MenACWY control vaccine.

In nucleotides, the CDR3 is TGTGCCAGCAGCCCCCGCAATCAGCCCCAGCATTTT. Translating it yields CASSPRNQPQHF. The chain has TRBV28 and TRBJ1-5; D call uncertain. The CDR3 consists of 12 residues. Per the germline V gene, CDR1 is MDHEN and CDR2 is SYDVKM. V was clipped by 6 bases and J by 2 bases, with 5 bases between them.